This T cell receptor (beta chain) was recovered during a study of Ad26.COV2.S vaccination and SARS-CoV-2 variants. The CDR3 is 15 amino acids. Remarks on this clone: Its matching antigen is unknown.

General study results and limits: Substantial breadth was reported for post-vaccination spike-specific CD8+ and CD4+ T cells.

Treatment given: some 19 received Ad26.COV2.S at low or high dose, single or two shots; about 5 received placebo; per-sample allocation not given. Following the first vaccine or placebo injection, samples were taken on day 63. Vaccination employed an Ad26 vector expressing the Wuhan-strain SARS-CoV-2 spike. TCRdb keeps only in-frame clones here, not all; method: immunoSEQ multiplex PCR. The sample holds about 430,000 clones, 80% to 95% seen once. The starting material was peripheral blood, obtained in a trial of Ad26.COV2.S vaccine versus placebo. The sequence was obtained from a person between 18 and 60 years old who received the Ad26.COV2.S COVID-19 vaccine or a placebo. V gene TRBV21-1 combines with J gene TRBJ1-1; the DNA was not used to check the table's D call, TRBD1. TRBV21-1 is deemed a pseudogene. CDR3 amino acids: CASSGRHRVVTEAFF. In nucleotides, the CDR3 is TGTGCCAGCAGCGGACGTCACAGGGTGGTCACTGAAGCTTTCTTT.